Listed below are T cell receptor beta chains from one sample, sequenced in a study of cytotoxic CD8 clonotypes in ibrutinib-treated CLL. The method was immunoSEQ multiplex PCR; TCRdb's version includes in-frame clones alone and lacks a portion of them. The table shows tens of thousands of clones, with 56% occurring only once. The material sequenced was PBMCs, taken after 24 months of ibrutinib treatment. These receptors were obtained from a human donor with chronic lymphocytic leukemia. Both conserved end residues are part of each CDR3. The D gene is left open where the match is weak. Size is stated for part of the rows, as once, few or many counts, or as a class when the clone is expanded.

>TRBJ2-3|.|TRBV5-4|.
CASSPHGLNKSDTQYF
TGTGCCAGCAGCCCTCACGGCCTAAATAAGTCAGATACGCAGTATTTT
>TRBJ1-6|TRBD1|TRBV9|once
CASSLTGAANSPLHF
TGTGCCAGCAGCCTAACAGGGGCGGCGAATTCACCCCTCCACTTT
>TRBJ2-7|.|TRBV7-2|few
CASSLVWGEQYF
TGTGCCAGCAGCTTAGTGTGGGGCGAGCAGTACTTC
>TRBJ2-3|TRBD2|TRBV19|.
CASNLLAGGDADTQYF
TGTGCCAGTAACCTACTAGCGGGAGGGGACGCAGATACGCAGTATTTT
>TRBJ1-3|.|TRBV4-2|many
CASSQSSRLGLSGNTIYF
TGTGCCAGCAGCCAGAGTTCCCGTTTGGGACTCTCTGGAAACACCATATATTTT
>TRBJ2-1|.|TRBV6-5|.
CASGYRYNEQFF
TGTGCCAGCGGTTACAGATACAATGAGCAGTTCTTC
>TRBJ1-4|TRBD1|TRBV5-1|.
CASRNPGQGLEKLFF
TGCGCCAGCAGAAACCCGGGACAGGGATTAGAAAAACTGTTTTTT
>TRBJ1-2|.|TRBV29-1|medium-sized
CSVEETHNYGYTF
TGCAGCGTTGAAGAAACACACAACTATGGCTACACCTTC
>TRBJ1-2|.|TRBV6-5|.
CASITVGGITF
TGTGCCAGCATTACCGTGGGGGGTATAACCTTC
>TRBJ2-5|.|TRBV4-1|many
CASSQAGLGAKTQYF
TGCGCCAGCAGCCAAGCCGGACTGGGGGCGAAGACCCAGTACTTC
>TRBJ1-2|.|TRBV7-9|few
CASSDLSGYGYTF
TGTGCCAGCAGCGATCTCTCTGGGTATGGCTACACCTTC
>TRBJ2-5|TRBD2|TRBV6-5|.
CASSSPSGVYQETQYF
TGTGCCAGCAGTTCACCTAGCGGGGTGTACCAAGAGACCCAGTACTTC
>TRBJ2-7|TRBD2|TRBV25-1|.
CASSHRGAYEQYF
TGTGCCAGCAGCCACCGGGGGGCCTACGAGCAGTACTTC
>TRBJ2-3|TRBD2|TRBV30|.
CAWSVRTSGTDTQYF
TGTGCCTGGAGTGTACGTACTAGCGGAACAGATACGCAGTATTTT
>TRBJ2-7|.|TRBV28|many
CASSTTTHEQYF
TGTGCCAGCAGTACCACTACGCACGAGCAGTACTTC
>TRBJ1-3|.|TRBV5-1|.
CASSLEAAIGNTIYF
TGCGCCAGCAGCTTGGAGGCTGCGATCGGAAACACCATATATTTT
>TRBJ2-5|.|TRBV27|.
CASSSRALTETQYF
TGTGCCAGCAGTAGCAGGGCTCTCACAGAGACCCAGTACTTC
>TRBJ1-2|.|TRBV5-6|.
CASSLGSWRRYGYTF
TGTGCCAGCAGCTTGGGGAGTTGGAGACGCTATGGCTACACCTTC
>TRBJ2-1|.|TRBV6-1|.
CASSEIEGLDEQFF
TGTGCCAGCAGTGAAATTGAGGGTCTTGATGAGCAGTTCTTC
>TRBJ1-1|TRBD1|TRBV6-5|.
CASSSPGQANTEAFF
TGTGCCAGCAGTTCCCCGGGACAGGCCAACACTGAAGCTTTCTTT
>TRBJ2-6|.|TRBV5-8|few
CASSWLLRPFYAANVLTF
TGTGCCAGCAGCTGGTTGTTGAGGCCATTCTATGCGGCCAACGTCCTGACTTTC
>TRBJ2-1|.|TRBV29-1|.
CSVDGGTGSSYNEQFF
TGCAGCGTTGATGGGGGGACCGGGAGCTCCTACAATGAGCAGTTCTTC
>TRBJ2-2|.|TRBV7-2|.
CASSQAREVGELFF
TGTGCCAGCAGCCAAGCGCGAGAGGTCGGGGAGCTGTTTTTT
>TRBJ1-2|.|TRBV7-8|.
CASSRTDGIYGYTF
TGTGCCAGCAGCCGGACCGACGGCATCTATGGCTACACCTTC
>TRBJ1-2|.|TRBV5-1|few
CASRSRVGYGYTF
TGCGCCAGCAGATCCAGGGTAGGCTATGGCTACACCTTC
>TRBJ2-1|.|TRBV6-1|.
CATLDFLSYNEQFF
TGTGCCACCCTGGACTTCCTCTCCTACAATGAGCAGTTCTTC
>TRBJ2-1|.|TRBV7-8|.
CASSLGGASNEQFF
TGTGCCAGCAGCTTAGGGGGGGCGAGCAATGAGCAGTTCTTC
>TRBJ2-3|.|TRBV18|many
CASSPPGDTQYF
TGTGCCAGCTCACCACCGGGCGATACGCAGTATTTT
>TRBJ2-1|TRBD2|TRBV11-2|.
CASSPWTSGGNEQFF
TGTGCCAGCAGCCCTTGGACTAGCGGTGGCAATGAGCAGTTCTTC
>TRBJ2-6|TRBD1|TRBV27|.
CASSLVTGGPGANVLTF
TGTGCCAGCAGTTTAGTGACAGGGGGCCCTGGGGCCAACGTCCTGACTTTC
>TRBJ1-1|.|TRBV6-5|.
CASSYSKKLNTEAFF
TGTGCCAGCAGTTACTCGAAAAAACTGAACACTGAAGCTTTCTTT
>TRBJ2-5|.|TRBV7-2|.
CASSSDQETQYF
TGTGCCAGCAGCTCGGACCAAGAGACCCAGTACTTC
>TRBJ2-1|.|TRBV19|.
CASSIGQGQSYNEQFF
TGTGCCAGTAGTATTGGGCAGGGACAATCCTACAATGAGCAGTTCTTC
>TRBJ2-5|.|TRBV6-1|.
CASSTTAYQETQYF
TGTGCCAGCAGCACGACTGCGTACCAAGAGACCCAGTACTTC
>TRBJ2-7|TRBD2|TRBV7-9|.
CASSFRLAGGNEQYF
TGTGCCAGCAGCTTCCGACTAGCGGGAGGAAACGAGCAGTACTTC
>TRBJ2-7|.|TRBV7-9|.
CATGTDGEVFYEQYF
TGTGCCACTGGGACCGACGGTGAAGTGTTCTACGAGCAGTACTTC
>TRBJ2-7|.|TRBV5-4|few
CASSPQGPSEQYF
TGTGCCAGCAGCCCCCAAGGGCCCTCCGAGCAGTACTTC
>TRBJ2-3|.|TRBV5-6|.
CASTGRRHTDTQYF
TGTGCCAGCACCGGACGGAGACACACAGATACGCAGTATTTT
>TRBJ1-2|.|TRBV28|.
CASSPPTGRPLGYTF
TGTGCCAGCTCCCCCCCGACGGGAAGACCTCTGGGCTACACCTTC
>TRBJ1-1|TRBD1|TRBV5-5|.
CASSLYGQGDTEAFF
TGTGCCAGCAGCTTGTACGGACAGGGGGACACTGAAGCTTTCTTT
>TRBJ2-2|.|TRBV18|few
CASSPTATGELFF
TGTGCCAGCTCACCCACGGCTACCGGGGAGCTGTTTTTT
>TRBJ2-2|.|TRBV19|few
CASRTPGTNTGELFF
TGTGCCAGTAGGACACCGGGGACGAACACCGGGGAGCTGTTTTTT
>TRBJ1-1|TRBD1|TRBV29-1|.
CSVLDRGMNTEAFF
TGCAGCGTTCTAGACAGGGGCATGAACACTGAAGCTTTCTTT
>TRBJ1-2|TRBD1|TRBV10-2|few
CASSADRDYGYTF
TGCGCCAGCAGTGCGGACAGGGACTATGGCTACACCTTC
>TRBJ1-2|.|TRBV6-1|.
CASSSAVGYTF
TGTGCCAGCAGTTCTGCAGTGGGCTACACCTTC
>TRBJ1-5|.|TRBV6-1|many
CASSETLRDSQHF
TGTGCCAGCAGTGAAACCCTCCGGGACTCCCAGCATTTT
>TRBJ2-7|TRBD2|TRBV5-4|.
CASSDLAGMSYEQYF
TGTGCCAGCAGCGACCTAGCGGGGATGTCCTACGAGCAGTACTTC
>TRBJ2-7|TRBD1|TRBV11-2|few
CASSRDSSYEQYF
TGTGCCAGCAGCCGGGACAGCTCCTACGAGCAGTACTTC
>TRBJ1-2|.|TRBV18|medium-sized
CASSHMGVYGYTF
TGTGCCAGCTCACACATGGGGGTTTATGGCTACACCTTC
>TRBJ1-2|TRBD1|TRBV7-6|many
CASSSDRGSGYTF
TGTGCCAGCAGCTCGGACAGGGGAAGTGGCTACACCTTC
>TRBJ1-1|TRBD1|TRBV5-1|.
CASSLVTGVNTEAFF
TGCGCCAGCAGCTTGGTGACAGGGGTGAACACTGAAGCTTTCTTT
>TRBJ2-3|.|TRBV2|.
CASRIQIDTQYF
TGTGCCAGCAGAATACAAATAGATACGCAGTATTTT
>TRBJ2-7|.|TRBV29-1|many
CSVEGYGSNPYEQYF
TGCAGCGTTGAAGGTTACGGGAGTAATCCCTACGAGCAGTACTTC
>TRBJ1-2|.|TRBV5-8|.
CASSLVAGAGGYTF
TGTGCCAGCAGCTTGGTAGCAGGGGCAGGAGGCTACACCTTC
>TRBJ2-1|TRBD2|TRBV2|.
CASSGREGQFF
TGTGCCAGTTCCGGCAGGGAGGGGCAGTTCTTC